This T cell receptor beta chain was identified in a study of T-cell reconstitution after alpha-beta-depleted transplantation in children. The CDR3 length is 14 residues. CDR1 and CDR2 from the germline V gene are SGHRS and YFSETQ. The ends were cut back, 1 base at V and 1 base at J, with 8 bases in the middle. For TCRbeta, the library was prepared with unique molecular identifiers. TCRdb ran MiXCR on the PCR reads and lists one entry per CDR3 protein. The profile covers 250,000 to 300,000 distinct CDR3 sequences, with around 9.6% appearing a single time and 10% taken by the ten largest. Sequenced material: PBMCs from the stem cell graft donor, taken from the stem cell graft. The rearrangement joins TRBV5-1 to TRBJ1-1; D remains unclear. The TCR sequence derives from a human donor who donated a stem cell graft to a child with SCID. The CDR3 DNA reads TGCGCCAGCAGCTTGCGCAACTCGAACACTGAAGCTTTCTTT. Translated, it gives CASSLRNSNTEAFF.